The 17 T cell receptor beta chains in this list originate from one sample, sequenced in a study of shared clonotypes between healthy human individuals (dated by TCRdb to between 2020 and 2021). The protocol used for the library was the immunoSEQ multiplex PCR assay. This immuneACCESS table, as held by TCRdb, lists in-frame sequences with V and J called but not all clones. Of the missing ones, under half trace to an unresolved V gene in checked studies; the others have no known cause. Counted in this sample were about 490,000 clones; over 75% of them appeared once. The top ten hold approximately 12% of the sample. Sequencing was performed on PBMCs. The receptor source for this set is a woman in her forties in good health. Some clones in this sample may be carry-over from other donors' samples.

The rearrangement joins TRBV7-3 to TRBJ2-3, with 9 positions matching TRBD2. Trimming removed 0 bases from V and 4 bases from J; junction bases left unmatched: 2. CDR3 length: 15 amino acids. The germline V gene encodes CDR1 SGHTA and CDR2 FQGTGA. DNA for the CDR3: TGTGCCAGCAGCTTAACTAGCGGGAGTCCAGATACGCAGTATTTT. Its protein product is CASSLTSGSPDTQYF.

V usage is TRBV28 and J usage is TRBJ2-5; 7 positions match TRBD1. The CDR3 length is 16 residues. Trimming removed 5 bases from V and 0 bases from J; junction bases left unmatched: 9. Germline CDR1 reads MDHEN; CDR2 reads SYDVKM. The CDR3: CASSPSTGLYQETQYF. CDR3 bases: TGTGCCAGCAGTCCGTCGACAGGGTTGTACCAAGAGACCCAGTACTTC.

This clone has only one observation. The rearrangement joins TRBV5-1 to TRBJ2-3, with D tentatively TRBD2 (5 bases). The germline V and J ends were trimmed by 0 bases and 2 bases, with 10 bases remaining between them. The CDR3 contains 15 residues. Germline lookup yields CDR1 SGHRS and CDR2 YFSETQ. The CDR3 is CASSLEERSTDTQYF. CDR3 nucleotides: TGCGCCAGCAGCTTGGAGGAGCGGTCCACAGATACGCAGTATTTT.

This clone appeared a single time. V is TRBV7-2 and J is TRBJ1-2, with 7 bases lining up with TRBD1. This CDR3 region has 14 residues. Germline CDR1 reads SGHTA; CDR2 reads FQGNSA. Trimming cost V 5 bases and J 3 bases; bases outside gene matches: 6. CDR3 in amino acids: CASSPRTGYYGYTF. The DNA for the CDR3 is TGTGCCAGCAGCCCCCGGACAGGATACTATGGCTACACCTTC.

The count of this clone is one. A single base is all that separates this from a far larger clone, so a read error is likely. This rearrangement joins TRBV10-3 to TRBJ2-5; D call uncertain. The germline V gene has CDR1 ENHRY and CDR2 SYGVKD. The CDR3 has 12 residues. V dropped 10 bases and J dropped 4 bases, with 13 bases sitting between them. The CDR3 DNA reads TGTGCCACCTATACCCTGGGAGAGACCCAGTACTTC. This gives the protein CATYTLGETQYF.

V usage is TRBV11-2 and J usage is TRBJ2-2; D remains unclear. CDR3 length equals 14 residues. Germline CDR1 reads SGHAT; CDR2 reads FQNNGV. V was pared by 3 bases and J by 4 bases, with 9 bases between. The CDR3 region is CASSLSVVTGELFF. In DNA form, the CDR3 reads TGTGCCAGCAGCTTGTCGGTTGTCACCGGGGAGCTGTTTTTT. Full variable domain (rest looked up from reference TRBV11-2 and TRBJ2-2): EAGVAQSPRYKIIEKRQSVAFWCNPISGHATLYWYQQILGQGPKLLIQFQNNGVVDDSQLPKDRFSAERLKGVDSTLKIQPAKLEDSAVYLCASSLSVVTGELFFGEGSRLTVL.

This chain connects TRBV6-6 to TRBJ2-7; no clear D gene. Germline V gene sequence: CDR1 MNHNY, CDR2 SVGAGI (reference sequence). The CDR3 extends over 13 amino acids. V lost 7 bases, J lost 6 bases, and 16 bases lay in between. The CDR3 protein is CASTQVGMSEQYF. Here the CDR3 DNA reads TGTGCCAGCACCCAAGTGGGAATGAGCGAGCAGTACTTC.

In DNA form, the CDR3 reads TGTGCCAGCGGCGGACTAAGAGGAAACACCATATATTTT. This encodes CASGGLRGNTIYF. The chain links TRBV11-2 to TRBJ1-3; D unresolved. The ends were cut back, 8 bases at V and 4 bases at J, with 12 bases in the middle. The germline V gene encodes CDR1 SGHAT and CDR2 FQNNGV. This CDR3 comprises 13 residues.

The chain recombines TRBV6-6 with TRBJ1-5; TRBD1 matches 9 bases. The trim removed 6 bases at V and 6 bases at J, leaving 6 bases unmatched. The length of the CDR3 is 14 residues. Per the germline V gene, CDR1 is MNHNY and CDR2 is SVGAGI (reference sequence). The CDR3 DNA follows: TGTGCCAGCAGAACAGGGGGCGAGAGTCAGCCCCAGCATTTT. It encodes CASRTGGESQPQHF.

To note about this clone: Because the CDR3 is missing its conserved closing phenylalanine or tryptophan, this is likely a read error. The DNA is left out, because the CDR3 cannot be placed on it with certainty; the CDR3 is given as TCRdb lists it. The chain is built from TRBV5-6 and TRBJ1-2. The germline V gene encodes CDR1 SGHDT and CDR2 YYEEEE. Termini included, the CDR3 measures 11 amino acids. CDR3 residues: CASSHQPGGDL.

A word on this clone: With only one base between it and a far larger clone, this is likely a read error. The same CDR3 can be traced to other DNA sequences in this sample. The chain is built from TRBV25-1 and TRBJ1-4, with TRBD1 matching 9 bases. Germline loops: CDR1 MGHDK, CDR2 SYGVNS. This CDR3 has 14 amino acids. As DNA, the CDR3 is TGTGCCAGCAGTGAGGGACAGGGACGGGAAAAGCTGTTTTTT. It encodes CASSEGQGREKLFF.

As concerns this clone: One base separates it from a far larger clone, so it is likely a read error. The chain links TRBV5-1 to TRBJ2-2, with D perhaps matching TRBD1 (5 bases). Germline CDR1 and CDR2: SGHRS and YFSETQ. This CDR3 is built from 13 residues. The CDR3 region is CPSSLGHTGELFF. The CDR3 bases are TGCCCCAGCAGCTTGGGGCATACCGGGGAGCTGTTTTTT.

The chain uses TRBV10-3 and TRBJ2-5; no reliable D call. The CDR3 consists of 14 residues. Germline V gene lookup returns CDR1 ENHRY and CDR2 SYGVKD. V dropped 5 bases and J dropped 8 bases, with 18 bases sitting between them. The CDR3 DNA is TGTGCCATCAGTATCACTGACCGCGTTGGAACCCAGTACTTC. This sequence encodes CAISITDRVGTQYF.

This clone was picked up a small number of times. A far bigger clonotype differs at one base, so this is likely a read error. This sequence joins TRBV30 and TRBJ2-2, with D perhaps matching TRBD2 (6 bases). Germline values: CDR1 GTSNPN, CDR2 SVGIG (reference sequence). The CDR3 sequence is 15 residues long. The V end was cut by 2 bases, the J end by 5 bases, with 15 bases between. CDR3: CAWSRLATTTGELFF. The DNA for the CDR3 is TGTGCCTGGAGTCGGCTAGCGACCACAACCGGGGAGCTGTTTTTT.

Comment on this clone: A much larger clone lies a single base off, so this may be a read error. CDR3 coding DNA: TGTGCCGGCAGCTTAGATAGGCCGGCAAGCTCCTACGAGCAGTACTTC. Residues: CAGSLDRPASSYEQYF. The chain employs TRBV7-2 and TRBJ2-7; D gene uncertain. Germline values: CDR1 SGHTA, CDR2 FQGNSA. This CDR3 comprises 16 residues.

To note about this clone: A far larger clone is one base from this, pointing to a likely read error. The chain recombines TRBV18 with TRBJ1-1, with 7 positions matching TRBD1. CDR1 and CDR2 from the germline V gene are KGHSH and LQKENI. CDR3 size: 15 residues. J gave up 1 base and V 4 bases, and 6 bases lay outside the gene matches. The CDR3 DNA reads as TGTGCCAGCTCACTAAACACAGGGGCGAACACTGAAGCTTTCTTT. It codes for CASSLNTGANTEAFF.

This clone showed up many times. This CDR3 is CASSFLRYSPYEQYF. CDR3 bases: TGTGCCAGCAGTTTCCTCCGCTACTCACCCTACGAGCAGTACTTC. The chain couples TRBV7-7 to TRBJ2-7; no clear D. Trimming pared 6 bases from V and 2 bases from J, leaving 17 bases between. Germline CDR1 is SSHAT and CDR2 is FNYEAQ (reference sequence). CDR3 length equals 15 residues.